These T cell receptor beta chains were read from a single sample in a study of blood T cell repertoires in COVID-19. TCRdb's table, derived via immunoSEQ multiplex PCR, lists solely in-frame clones and lacks some. This table holds 94,000 or so clones, around 89% found once. The sample was peripheral blood. The source of these receptors is an elderly woman with active COVID-19. CDR3s include the opening cysteine and the closing phenylalanine or tryptophan. The D gene is left open where the match is weak. For some rows the clone size is stated as once, few or many, or as a class when expanded; others skip it.

CARLGQRDTGANVLTF | TGTGCCAGGCTAGGACAGCGAGACACTGGGGCCAACGTCCTGACTTTC | TRBV27 | . | TRBJ2-6 | .
CASSLARANTDTQYF | TGTGCCAGCAGTTTGGCGAGGGCTAACACAGATACGCAGTATTTT | TRBV27 | . | TRBJ2-3 | .
CASSQTRVLGANVLTF | TGTGCCAGCAGCCAAACGAGGGTCCTTGGGGCCAACGTCCTGACTTTC | TRBV16 | . | TRBJ2-6 | .
CASSVDGKGVPLHF | TGTGCCAGCAGCGTAGATGGAAAAGGGGTTCCCCTCCACTTT | TRBV9 | . | TRBJ1-6 | .
CASSKSGRETQYF | TGTGCCAGCAGCAAAAGCGGGAGGGAGACCCAGTACTTC | TRBV11-3 | . | TRBJ2-5 | TRBD2
CASSSIWGTGGYEQYF | TGTGCCAGTAGTTCCATATGGGGGACAGGGGGTTACGAGCAGTACTTC | TRBV19 | once | TRBJ2-7 | TRBD1
CASLPGTGFYGYTF | TGTGCCAGCCTACCCGGGACAGGATTCTATGGCTACACCTTC | TRBV11-3 | . | TRBJ1-2 | TRBD1
CAIRAGDREETQYF | TGTGCCATCCGGGCGGGGGACAGGGAAGAGACCCAGTACTTC | TRBV10-3 | . | TRBJ2-5 | TRBD1
CASSRTGQETQYF | TGCGCCAGCAGCCGGACAGGGCAAGAGACCCAGTACTTC | TRBV5-1 | . | TRBJ2-5 | TRBD1
CASSSKGFTGEQFF | TGTGCCAGCAGCTCTAAGGGGTTTACGGGTGAGCAGTTCTTC | TRBV7-6 | once | TRBJ2-1 | .
CASSPHAGGADTQYF | TGTGCCAGCAGTCCCCATGCGGGAGGTGCAGATACGCAGTATTTT | TRBV7-2 | . | TRBJ2-3 | TRBD2
CASSLSPRYEQYF | TGTGCCAGCAGTTTAAGCCCCCGCTACGAGCAGTACTTC | TRBV28 | . | TRBJ2-7 | .
CASSPGTSGAETQYF | TGTGCCAGCAGCCCCGGGACTAGCGGGGCGGAGACCCAGTACTTC | TRBV3-1/TRBV3-2 | . | TRBJ2-5 | TRBD2
CASSLSSGSPFAEQFF | TGTGCCAGCAGCCTTTCGAGCGGGAGCCCTTTTGCGGAGCAGTTCTTC | TRBV3-1/TRBV3-2 | once | TRBJ2-1 | TRBD2
CASSRRHDGYTF | TGTGCCAGCAGCAGAAGACATGACGGCTACACCTTC | TRBV21-1 | . | TRBJ1-2 | .
CASSWGTGDGYTF | TGTGCCAGCAGTTGGGGGACAGGTGATGGCTACACCTTC | TRBV6-5 | . | TRBJ1-2 | TRBD1
CASSWGQATYNEQFF | TGTGCCAGCAGCTGGGGACAGGCCACCTACAATGAGCAGTTCTTC | TRBV11-2 | few | TRBJ2-1 | TRBD1
CASSPRTPTGNTIYF | TGTGCCAGCAGCCCCAGGACTCCAACTGGAAACACCATATATTTT | TRBV3-1/TRBV3-2 | . | TRBJ1-3 | .
CAISVAGGSTGTDTQYF | TGTGCCATCAGTGTAGCGGGAGGCTCTACTGGCACAGATACGCAGTATTTT | TRBV10-3 | . | TRBJ2-3 | TRBD2
CATSRERFLYEQYF | TGTGCCACCAGCAGAGAGCGGTTTCTCTACGAGCAGTACTTC | TRBV15 | few | TRBJ2-7 | .
CASIQQRNSPLHF | TGCGCCAGCATCCAACAGAGAAATTCACCCCTCCACTTT | TRBV23-1 | . | TRBJ1-6 | .
CASSGRQGSGANVLTF | TGTGCCAGCAGTGGCCGACAGGGTTCTGGGGCCAACGTCCTGACTTTC | TRBV6-1 | . | TRBJ2-6 | TRBD1
CASSYSRLYEQYF | TGTGCCAGCAGTTACTCGAGGCTTTACGAGCAGTACTTC | TRBV6-6 | . | TRBJ2-7 | .
CASSVLGTSAHNEQFF | TGTGCCAGCAGCGTACTGGGGACTAGCGCTCACAATGAGCAGTTCTTC | TRBV9 | . | TRBJ2-1 | TRBD2
CASGANSYEQYF | TGTGCCAGCGGGGCTAACTCCTACGAGCAGTACTTC | TRBV11-3 | . | TRBJ2-7 | .
CASSYSRTGGGYGYTF | TGTGCCAGCAGTTACTCCCGAACAGGGGGAGGCTATGGCTACACCTTC | TRBV6-5 | few | TRBJ1-2 | TRBD1
CASSKRGGQNTEAFF | TGTGCCAGCAGCAAAAGGGGGGGGCAGAACACTGAAGCTTTCTTT | TRBV7-2 | . | TRBJ1-1 | .
CASSRQQGHTEAFF | TGCGCCAGCAGCCGCCAACAGGGGCACACTGAAGCTTTCTTT | TRBV5-1 | . | TRBJ1-1 | TRBD1
CATQLSQNYGYTF | TGTGCCACCCAGCTTAGCCAAAACTATGGCTACACCTTC | TRBV7-2 | . | TRBJ1-2 | .
CASSLGLWLAGTSIEQFF | TGTGCCAGCAGCTTAGGTCTGTGGCTAGCGGGAACCTCGATTGAGCAGTTCTTC | TRBV7-9 | . | TRBJ2-1 | TRBD2
CASSVRNRQRWNNEQYF | TGTGCCAGCAGCGTTCGTAACCGACAGAGATGGAACAACGAGCAGTACTTC | TRBV9 | . | TRBJ2-7 | .
CASSFYNLAGQETQYF | TGTGCCAGCAGTTTTTATAACCTAGCGGGACAAGAGACCCAGTACTTC | TRBV27 | . | TRBJ2-5 | TRBD2
CASSFQGSNTEAFF | TGTGCCAGCAGCTTTCAGGGAAGTAACACTGAAGCTTTCTTT | TRBV7-2 | . | TRBJ1-1 | .
CASSIQFERGYEQYF | TGTGCCAGTAGTATTCAGTTCGAGCGGGGATACGAGCAGTACTTC | TRBV19 | . | TRBJ2-7 | TRBD2
CASSPDRNQPQHF | TGTGCCAGCAGCCCTGACAGAAATCAGCCCCAGCATTTT | TRBV7-2 | . | TRBJ1-5 | .
CASSTDPRTSGSSWGSYNEQFF | TGTGCCAGCAGTACAGACCCTCGGACTAGCGGGAGTTCTTGGGGCTCCTACAATGAGCAGTTCTTC | TRBV14 | . | TRBJ2-1 | TRBD2
CASSPRAFYNEQFF | TGTGCCAGCAGCCCCAGGGCCTTTTACAATGAGCAGTTCTTC | TRBV5-6 | . | TRBJ2-1 | .
CASSPRDRNIYEQYF | TGTGCCAGCAGCCCCCGGGACAGGAACATCTACGAGCAGTACTTC | TRBV9 | . | TRBJ2-7 | TRBD1
CASSWQGDQPQHF | TGCGCCAGCAGCTGGCAGGGGGATCAGCCCCAGCATTTT | TRBV5-1 | few | TRBJ1-5 | TRBD1
CASSIPTGRYGYTF | TGTGCCAGTAGTATCCCGACAGGGAGGTATGGCTACACCTTC | TRBV19 | . | TRBJ1-2 | TRBD1
CASSLKSGQGTEAFF | TGTGCCAGCAGCCTAAAGTCCGGACAGGGAACTGAAGCTTTCTTT | TRBV4-2 | few | TRBJ1-1 | TRBD1
CASSFSGASGRYQETQYF | TGTGCCAGCAGTTTCTCGGGAGCGAGCGGGAGGTACCAAGAGACCCAGTACTTC | TRBV28 | . | TRBJ2-5 | TRBD2
CASKGGGSYTDTQYF | TGTGCCAGCAAAGGGGGGGGCTCCTACACAGATACGCAGTATTTT | TRBV28 | . | TRBJ2-3 | .
CASSQGNPGDTQYF | TGTGCCAGCAGCCAAGGAAACCCGGGAGATACGCAGTATTTT | TRBV28 | . | TRBJ2-3 | .
CASSSQGGANTGELFF | TGTGCCAGCAGCTCTCAGGGCGGGGCGAACACCGGGGAGCTGTTTTTT | TRBV7-2 | . | TRBJ2-2 | .
CASSQPLLAGGTTDTQYF | TGTGCCAGTAGCCAGCCCCTACTAGCGGGGGGGACCACAGATACGCAGTATTTT | TRBV19 | . | TRBJ2-3 | TRBD2